In its sample, the clone carrying this T cell receptor (beta chain) was seen once. This entry belongs to a study of blood T cell repertoires in COVID-19. About the research overall: Collection of acute and convalescent COVID-19 samples took place in the United States, Italy and Spain. The analysed material was cDNA or gDNA that came from T cells, B-cell-depleted T cells, or PBMCs.

In the source study's methods: Amplified reference gene primers provided the basis for estimating nucleated cell counts. The repertoire was sequenced with immunoSEQ multiplex PCR; TCRdb's copy has only in-frame clones and lacks some. V and J calls and clone size come straight from that table; D and trimming were deduced from the DNA. There are more than 300,000 clones in the sample; 70% to 90% occur only once, and 1.2% lies in the top ten. The recovered donors of Cohort 3 showed two negative PCRs, clearance, or symptom resolution. The germline gives CDR1 MNHEY, CDR2 SVGEGT. The ends were cut back, 6 bases at V and 4 bases at J, with 24 bases in the middle. The CDR3 length is 18 residues.

V and J are TRBV6-2 or TRBV6-3 and TRBJ2-2, with D possibly matching TRBD2 (5 bases). The TCR comes from a woman aged 18-29 years who had recovered from COVID-19. Sequenced: PBMCs or T cells enriched from blood (not recorded which). The CDR3 DNA reads as TGTGCCAGCAGCCCTTCTCGGACTCTAAACGGGGTCACCGGGGAGCTGTTTTTT. It is translated as CASSPSRTLNGVTGELFF.